This T cell receptor (beta chain) appears in the sequencing data of a study of blood T cell repertoires in COVID-19 (dated by TCRdb to about 2020). About the study as a whole: Collaborator samples came from the United States, Italy and Spain and covered acute and convalescent phases of COVID-19. The material from the prospective study consisted of cDNA or gDNA derived from T cells, B-cell-depleted T cells, or PBMCs. The dataset comprised deeply sampled blood TCRbeta repertoires from subjects exposed to, actively infected with, or recovered from COVID-19. The repertoires were released in a freely available public database intended as a resource for research on the immune response to SARS-CoV-2. Samples came from the ongoing ImmuneRACE study (first 160 participants) plus 1,254 subjects from 6 global collaborators. A de-identified subject ID, COVID-19 status, age in years and sex were almost always included in the sample metadata. HLA class I and class II types, where available, came from metadata supplied by the sample provider rather than from assay-based typing. Overall results and qualifications from the work: How much clinical and demographic metadata was included differed by source and by participant, and the metadata was provided uncurated.

The immunoSEQ Assay, a bias-controlled multiplex PCR, was used to amplify TCRbeta CDR3 regions from genomic DNA. For the original study's pipeline: The number of nucleated cells in each sample was estimated from the amplification of reference gene primers within the assay. To quantify the absolute abundance of each unique TCRbeta CDR3 rearrangement, sequence reads were collapsed and filtered. For each sample, productive Simpson clonality was calculated as the square root of Simpson's diversity index over productive rearrangements. Held by TCRdb, this immuneACCESS table contains in-frame sequences only and omits some clones. Under half of the omission traces to an unresolved V gene where checked; the cause of the rest is unknown. That table is the source of V, J and clone size, and D and trimming were worked out from the DNA. Counted in this sample were 120,000 or so clones; around 86% of them appeared once. The ten largest account for approximately 6.6% of the sample.

V and J are truncated by 5 bases and 8 bases respectively, leaving an intervening sequence of 17 bases. Including cysteine and phenylalanine, the CDR3 has 14 amino acids. Only the CDR3 region is kept as DNA, spanning 42 bases read in frame from base 1. CDR1 and CDR2, per the germline V gene, are MGHDK and SYGVNS. With respect to this clone: Its antigen is still unknown. No quality values exist for individual bases; no much larger clone is one base distant.

Collaborating institutions collected whole blood in K2EDTA tubes following their own protocols. For TCRbeta analysis, collaborators shipped samples as frozen whole blood, isolated PBMCs, or DNA extracted from either of those sample types. The chain uses TRBV25-1 and TRBJ2-3; D gene: possibly TRBD2, on 5 matching bases. The source is a man older than 75 with active or convalescent COVID-19. The sequenced sample was peripheral blood. The CDR3 sequence is CASSPSGELSTQYF. The sequenced DNA: TGTGCCAGCAGTCCCTCTGGGGAGTTGAGTACGCAGTATTTT.